In this sample, the clone carrying this T cell receptor beta chain turned up many times. Its antigen remains unidentified. A single base separates this from a much larger clone, so it may be a read error. The data are from a study of Graves' ophthalmopathy and Graves' hyperthyroidism. Study-level results: Clonotypes were expanded in thyroid at above 0.001 frequency, and most also appeared in blood.

Hyperthyroidism cases were recent diagnoses of under 2 months' duration in people aged 18 to 65. The study excluded patients with other autoimmune diseases, uncontrolled infections, pregnancy or lactation. Each diagnosis was determined on the basis of clinical symptoms, serum thyroxine, TRAb, thyroid ultrasound and orbital computed tomography. From germline, CDR1 is MNHEY and CDR2 SVGEGT. Trimming left V 2 bases short and J 2 bases short, with 13 bases between. This CDR3 comprises 15 residues. Investigators amplified TCR beta CDR3 regions from RNA transcripts. The first round was an RT-PCR with HTBI primers, and the second round was a multiplex PCR. TCRdb itself ran the multiplex PCR reads through MiXCR, one entry per CDR3 protein. Altogether 500,000 to 700,000 distinct CDR3 sequences are present, approximately 22% being singletons, with the ten largest covering around 6.5%.

The sample was peripheral blood. The receptor's source is a young woman with stable Graves' hyperthyroidism. Some clones in this sample may be carry-over from other donors' samples. V usage is TRBV6-2 or TRBV6-3 and J usage is TRBJ2-7, with D perhaps TRBD1 (6 bases). The CDR3 loop is CASSYGGGGTYEQYF. For the CDR3, the DNA is TGTGCCAGCAGTTACGGGGGCGGTGGGACCTACGAGCAGTACTTC.